This T cell receptor (beta chain) came from a study of tumor-infiltrating lymphocytes in primary liver carcinoma. As to this clonotype: Its antigen remains unknown. Germline is not matched at one junction end, which may reflect a read error.

Making TCR beta cDNA involved approximately 520 ng total RNA and a constant-region primer. Slightly modified ARM-PCR served as the procedure for the TCR beta libraries. These libraries came from three rounds of nested multiplex PCR. Investigators reported that the first two PCR rounds, at around 10 cycles each, used TRBV1-TRBV30 forward primers with a C-beta reverse primer. Via MiXCR, TCRdb re-called the multiplex PCR reads, giving one row per CDR3 protein. The table shows around 47,000 distinct CDR3 sequences, with about three quarters occurring only once. The CDR3 has 15 residues. Germline-derived CDR1 and CDR2 are SQVTM and ANQGSEA. Without any cell sorting, about 20-31 mg of bulk tissue yielded co-extracted RNA and DNA. Every patient in the cohort had a primary liver carcinoma. That carcinoma was treated by surgical resection. Overall study findings and caveats: Tumor region pairs overlapped more than did tumor-adjacent and tumor-blood pairs. It was observed that only about 7.5-25% of the top clones appeared in every one of the five tumor regions.

The J gene is TRBJ2-2, the V gene TRBV29-1; 12 nucleotides agree with TRBD1. The source is a man between 35 and 55 years old with primary liver carcinoma and hepatitis B virus infection. The sequenced sample consisted of liver tumor tissue from sampling region 2. Subset defined: tumor region T2, inferior pole. Written as DNA, the CDR3 is TGCAGCGTTCAACCGGGACAGGGGGCTGCTGGGGAGCCGTTTTTT. Translated, it gives CSVQPGQGAAGEPFF.